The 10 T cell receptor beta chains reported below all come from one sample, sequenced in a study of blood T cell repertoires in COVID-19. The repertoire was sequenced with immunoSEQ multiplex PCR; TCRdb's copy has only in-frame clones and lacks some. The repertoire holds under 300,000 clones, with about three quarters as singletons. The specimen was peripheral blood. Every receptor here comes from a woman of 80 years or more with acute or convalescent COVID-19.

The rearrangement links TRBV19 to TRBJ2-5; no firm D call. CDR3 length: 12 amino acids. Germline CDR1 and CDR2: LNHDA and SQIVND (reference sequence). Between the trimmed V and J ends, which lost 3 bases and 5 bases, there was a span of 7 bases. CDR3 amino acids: CASSMGWETQYF. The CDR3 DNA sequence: TGTGCCAGTAGTATGGGCTGGGAGACCCAGTACTTC.

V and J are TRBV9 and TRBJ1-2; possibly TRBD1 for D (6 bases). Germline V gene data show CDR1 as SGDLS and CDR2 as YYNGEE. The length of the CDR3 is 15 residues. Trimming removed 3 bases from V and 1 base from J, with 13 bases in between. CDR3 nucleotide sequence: TGTGCCAGCAGCGCCCAGGGAGGGGGTAACTATGGCTACACCTTC. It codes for CASSAQGGGNYGYTF.

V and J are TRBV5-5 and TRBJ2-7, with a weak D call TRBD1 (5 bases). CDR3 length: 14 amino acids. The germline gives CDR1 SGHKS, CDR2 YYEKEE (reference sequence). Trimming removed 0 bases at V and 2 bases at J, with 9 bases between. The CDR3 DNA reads TGTGCCAGCAGCTTGGGTCCAGGGACCTACGAGCAGTACTTC. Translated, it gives CASSLGPGTYEQYF.

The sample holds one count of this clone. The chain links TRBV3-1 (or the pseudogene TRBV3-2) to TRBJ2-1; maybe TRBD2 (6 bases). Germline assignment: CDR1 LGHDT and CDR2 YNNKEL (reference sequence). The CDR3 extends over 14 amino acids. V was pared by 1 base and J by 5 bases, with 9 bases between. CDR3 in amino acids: CASSQVGGNNEQFF. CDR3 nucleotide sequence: TGTGCCAGCAGCCAAGTCGGGGGTAACAATGAGCAGTTCTTC.

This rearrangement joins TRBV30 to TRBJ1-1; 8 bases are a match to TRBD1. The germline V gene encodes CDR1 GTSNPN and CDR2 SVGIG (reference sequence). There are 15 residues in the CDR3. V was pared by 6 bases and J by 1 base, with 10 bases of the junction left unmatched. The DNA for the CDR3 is TGTGCCTGTAACCCAGGGGGCGGATGGAACACTGAAGCTTTCTTT. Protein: CACNPGGGWNTEAFF.

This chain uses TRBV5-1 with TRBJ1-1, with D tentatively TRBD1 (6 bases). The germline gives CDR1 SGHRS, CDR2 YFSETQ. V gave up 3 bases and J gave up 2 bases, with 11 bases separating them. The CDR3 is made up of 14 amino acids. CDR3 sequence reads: CASSSGEVNTEAFF. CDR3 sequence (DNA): TGCGCCAGCAGCTCAGGGGAAGTCAACACTGAAGCTTTCTTT.

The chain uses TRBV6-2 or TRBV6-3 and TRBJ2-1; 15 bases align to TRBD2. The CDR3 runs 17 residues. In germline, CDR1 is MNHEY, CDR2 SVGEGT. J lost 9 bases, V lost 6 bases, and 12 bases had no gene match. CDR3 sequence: CASSDTMGLAGGSEQFF. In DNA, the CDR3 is TGTGCCAGCAGCGATACCATGGGACTAGCGGGAGGCTCTGAGCAGTTCTTC.

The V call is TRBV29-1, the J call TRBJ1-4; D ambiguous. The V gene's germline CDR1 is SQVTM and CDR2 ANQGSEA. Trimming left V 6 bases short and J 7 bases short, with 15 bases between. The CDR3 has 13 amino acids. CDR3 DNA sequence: TGCAGCGTGAAGGGTCCTGAGGGTGAAAAACTGTTTTTT. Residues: CSVKGPEGEKLFF.

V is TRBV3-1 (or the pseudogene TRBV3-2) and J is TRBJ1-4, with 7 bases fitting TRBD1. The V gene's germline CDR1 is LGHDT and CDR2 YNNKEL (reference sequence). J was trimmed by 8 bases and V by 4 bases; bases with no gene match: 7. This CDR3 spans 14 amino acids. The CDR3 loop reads CASSPYRGGEKLFF. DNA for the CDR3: TGTGCCAGCAGCCCCTACAGGGGTGGGGAAAAACTGTTTTTT.

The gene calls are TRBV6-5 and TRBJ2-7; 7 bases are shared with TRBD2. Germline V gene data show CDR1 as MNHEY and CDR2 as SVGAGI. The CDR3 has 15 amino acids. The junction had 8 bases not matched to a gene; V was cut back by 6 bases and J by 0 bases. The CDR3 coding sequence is TGTGCCAGCAGGGGACTTTCTAGCGGCTCCTACGAGCAGTACTTC. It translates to CASRGLSSGSYEQYF.